This T cell receptor beta chain comes out of a study of shared clonotypes between healthy human individuals. Using immunoSEQ multiplex PCR, the repertoire was profiled, and TCRdb retains in-frame clones only, with some absent. In the table there are just over 2,000,000 clones, approximately 94% of which are singletons. Terminally differentiated effector memory CD45RA+ cells were excluded by CCR7 positive selection of CD45RO-negative cells. Findings and limits, study-wide: Larger estimated richness was generally recorded for naive subsets relative to memory subsets.

Notes on this clone: Its antigen is not known.

The germline CDR1 and CDR2 sequences are SGDLS and YYNGEE. CDR3 size: 14 residues. V shed 4 bases and J 6 bases; nucleotides not matched to a gene: 3. Sequencing used naive CD8+ T cells sorted from blood. V usage is TRBV9 and J usage is TRBJ1-4, with 10 bases that match TRBD1. The clonotype comes from a young man in good health. The CDR3 is CASSPDRGHEKLFF. The CDR3 DNA reads TGTGCCAGCAGCCCCGACAGGGGGCATGAAAAACTGTTTTTT.